The clone carrying this TCR beta chain occurred a few times. This sample is drawn from a study of T cells in Graves' hyperthyroidism and ophthalmopathy. Study-wide context: Blood from the periphery was taken at initial diagnosis, before any treatment.

Diagnosing involved the use of clinical symptoms, serum thyroxine and TRAb, thyroid ultrasound and orbital computed tomography. The CDR3 contains 14 residues. The germline gives CDR1 SNHLY, CDR2 FYNNEI. Trimming removed 7 bases from V and 4 bases from J, with 16 bases in between. Amplification yielded TCR beta CDR3 regions, with RNA transcripts as the source. Using the HTBI primer set, a first-round RT-PCR was run on the TCR CDR3. TCRdb processed the multiplex PCR reads anew with MiXCR; each CDR3 protein has one entry. The sample has 400,000 to 550,000 distinct CDR3 sequences; roughly a quarter are singletons.

The specimen sequenced was blood. The receptor was derived from a woman younger than 45 with Graves' ophthalmopathy. V is TRBV2 and J is TRBJ2-5; D assignment may be TRBD1 or TRBD2 (7 bases each). The CDR3 DNA sequence: TGTGCCAGCAACCCGAGCAGGGGGGGAGAGACCCAGTACTTC. The encoded protein is CASNPSRGGETQYF.